The 28 T cell receptor beta chains below all came from one sample that was sequenced in a study of long-term antiretroviral therapy in people with HIV. Assay version v3.0 of immunoSEQ was used, and it was run at survey level. The table came from immunoSEQ multiplex PCR; TCRdb's copy has only in-frame clones and leaves some out. Here the sample spans about 22,000 clones, approximately 76% being singletons. The sample was unsorted PBMCs, taken approximately 1.8 years before starting antiretroviral therapy. The origin of the receptors is a middle-aged woman with HIV.

This chain connects TRBV4-1 to TRBJ2-2; 7 nucleotides align to TRBD2. J gave up 4 bases and V 3 bases, and 11 bases lay outside the gene matches. This CDR3 has 17 amino acids. CDR1 is MGHRA and CDR2 is YSYEKL in the germline V gene. The CDR3 sequence is CASSQPLASGITGELFF. CDR3 nucleotide sequence: TGCGCCAGCAGCCAGCCCTTGGCTAGCGGAATCACCGGGGAGCTGTTTTTT.

The V and J genes are TRBV7-8 and TRBJ1-2; D uncertain. V was pared by 1 base and J by 8 bases, with 14 bases between. Germline V gives CDR1 SGHVS, CDR2 FQNEAQ. The CDR3 sequence is 14 residues long. CDR3 protein: CASSLGRAEGGYTF. Here the CDR3 DNA reads TGTGCCAGCAGCTTAGGCCGGGCCGAGGGAGGCTACACCTTC.

The V and J genes are TRBV18 and TRBJ2-3; 7 nucleotides match TRBD2. The ends lost 3 bases at V and 2 bases at J; junction bases unmatched: 11. Germline V gene lookup returns CDR1 KGHSH and CDR2 LQKENI. The length of the CDR3 is 17 residues. In DNA, the CDR3 is TGTGCCAGCTCACCGTTTAATTATAGCGGGTTCACAGATACGCAGTATTTT. Translated: CASSPFNYSGFTDTQYF. The complete variable domain, with remaining parts taken from reference TRBV18 and TRBJ2-3, reads NAGVMQNPRHLVRRRGQEARLRCSPMKGHSHVYWYRQLPEEGLKFMVYLQKENIIDESGMPKERFSAEFPKEGPSILRIQQVVRGDSAAYFCASSPFNYSGFTDTQYFGPGTRLTVL.

This sequence joins TRBV5-1 and TRBJ2-4; possibly TRBD1 or TRBD2 for D (6 bases each). Germline V gene sequence: CDR1 SGHRS, CDR2 YFSETQ. V was pared by 4 bases and J by 1 base, with 15 bases between. The CDR3 has 16 residues. The CDR3 sequence is CASSTGGGRAKNIQYF. The CDR3 nucleotides read TGCGCCAGCAGCACTGGAGGGGGGCGGGCCAAAAACATTCAGTACTTC.

The chain recombines TRBV2 with TRBJ2-1; D is possibly TRBD1 (6 bases). Per germline, CDR1 SNHLY and CDR2 FYNNEI. The CDR3 has 17 amino acids. The V end lost 4 bases, the J end lost 2 bases, and 18 bases lay between the germline ends. This chain's CDR3 is CASSVHRDGATYNEQFF. Here the CDR3 DNA reads TGTGCCAGCAGTGTCCACAGGGATGGTGCAACCTACAATGAGCAGTTCTTC.

This chain's CDR3 is CASSLVGGLGSYTF. The CDR3 region has the DNA TGCGCCAGCAGCTTGGTCGGGGGGCTTGGTAGCTACACCTTC. J is TRBJ1-2 and V is TRBV5-1; possibly TRBD1 for D (6 bases). The V and J ends lost 0 bases and 9 bases respectively, with 15 bases between them. This CDR3 is built from 14 residues. Germline CDR1 SGHRS, CDR2 YFSETQ.

The chain combines TRBV18 with TRBJ1-1; 12 bases map to TRBD1. The CDR3 sequence is 17 residues long. Trimming at V came to 3 bases and at J to 5 bases, leaving 10 bases not matched to a gene. Germline V lookup: CDR1 KGHSH, CDR2 LQKENI. This chain's CDR3 is CASSPRDRGLEGTEAFF. The CDR3 DNA reads as TGTGCCAGCTCACCCAGGGACAGGGGGCTTGAAGGAACTGAAGCTTTCTTT.

V gene TRBV4-1 combines with J gene TRBJ2-2, with 7 positions matching TRBD1. J lost 3 bases, V lost 1 base, and 5 bases had no gene match. CDR3 length equals 16 residues. CDR1 and CDR2 (germline): MGHRA, YSYEKL. The CDR3 is CASSQADRVHTGELFF. The CDR3 DNA is TGCGCCAGCAGCCAAGCAGACAGGGTACACACCGGGGAGCTGTTTTTT.

The V and J genes are TRBV5-6 and TRBJ2-7; no clear D. The CDR3 totals 11 residues. CDR1 is SGHDT and CDR2 is YYEEEE in the germline V gene. With 4 bases removed from V and 0 bases from J, the gap between germline ends came to 2 bases. CDR3 amino acids: CASSASYEQYF. CDR3 DNA sequence: TGTGCCAGCAGCGCCTCCTACGAGCAGTACTTC.

The V gene is TRBV7-9, the J gene TRBJ1-1, with D hard to call. Germline V lookup: CDR1 SEHNR, CDR2 FQNEAQ (reference sequence). The length of the CDR3 is 11 residues. Deletions cut 3 bases from V and 4 bases from J, with 3 bases between. In nucleotides, the CDR3 is TGTGCCAGCAGCTTCGGCACTGAAGCTTTCTTT. Its translation: CASSFGTEAFF.

This chain uses TRBV5-5 with TRBJ2-3, with D perhaps matching TRBD1 (5 bases). Germline CDR1 reads SGHKS; CDR2 reads YYEKEE (reference sequence). With 1 base removed from V and 0 bases from J, the gap between germline ends came to 9 bases. The CDR3 runs to 15 residues. The CDR3 DNA sequence: TGTGCCAGCAGCTTGCAGGGTGGTAGCACAGATACGCAGTATTTT. It translates to CASSLQGGSTDTQYF.

A single count supports this clone. The J gene is TRBJ1-4, the V gene TRBV10-3; 11 nucleotides align to TRBD1. Germline-derived CDR1 and CDR2 are ENHRY and SYGVKD. V dropped 2 bases and J dropped 6; count of bases not matched to a gene: 2. The CDR3 loop spans 15 amino acids. This chain's CDR3 is CAISEGTGGDEKLFF. The CDR3 DNA follows: TGTGCCATCAGTGAGGGGACAGGGGGAGATGAAAAACTGTTTTTT.

V gene TRBV2 combines with J gene TRBJ2-5, with TRBD1 matching 7 bases. The germline V gene encodes CDR1 SNHLY and CDR2 FYNNEI. The CDR3 is 16 residues long. Trimming took 6 bases from V and 0 from J; bases not matched to a gene: 10. CDR3 sequence (DNA): TGTGCCAGCAGGAGTTTGGGGACAGTGTACCAAGAGACCCAGTACTTC. Protein sequence: CASRSLGTVYQETQYF.

The chain links TRBV9 to TRBJ1-1; D uncertain. There are 14 residues in the CDR3. In germline, CDR1 is SGDLS, CDR2 YYNGEE. Trimming took off 0 bases at V and 0 bases at J, with 6 bases between the two ends. As DNA, the CDR3 is TGTGCCAGCAGCGTAGACTCAGTGAACACTGAAGCTTTCTTT. The encoded protein is CASSVDSVNTEAFF.

V usage is TRBV6-1 and J usage is TRBJ1-1, with a weak D call TRBD1 (6 bases). Germline CDR1 reads MNHNS; CDR2 reads SASEGT. The CDR3 loop spans 12 amino acids. Trimming shortened V by 5 bases and J by 6 bases, and 10 bases separated the two germline ends. Here the CDR3 reads CASSPGVAEAFF. The CDR3 region has the DNA TGTGCCAGCAGTCCAGGGGTGGCTGAAGCTTTCTTT.

This chain connects TRBV10-3 to TRBJ2-2; 9 nucleotides agree with TRBD1. CDR3 length: 14 amino acids. The V segment lost 5 bases and the J segment 6 bases; nucleotides outside the gene matches: 4. Germline-derived CDR1 and CDR2 are ENHRY and SYGVKD. Here the CDR3 DNA reads TGTGCCATCAGTAACAGGGGGCTCGCCGGGGAGCTGTTTTTT. Its translation is CAISNRGLAGELFF.

This clone is a singleton in its sample. V usage is TRBV6-1 and J usage is TRBJ2-7; 11 bases fit TRBD1. After removal of 4 bases from V and 1 base from J, the junction contained 6 bases not matched to a gene. This CDR3 spans 16 amino acids. In germline, CDR1 is MNHNS, CDR2 SASEGT. As DNA, the CDR3 is TGTGCCAGCAGTGTTATCGGGACAGGGGGGTCCTACGAGCAGTACTTC. It yields the protein CASSVIGTGGSYEQYF.

This rearrangement joins TRBV5-1 to TRBJ2-7; 10 nucleotides match TRBD2. V was clipped by 1 base and J by 6 bases; unmatched bases: 7. The CDR3 covers 15 residues. Germline CDR1 and CDR2: SGHRS and YFSETQ. The CDR3 reads CASSLLSGGLGEQYF. CDR3 nucleotide sequence: TGCGCCAGCAGCTTGCTTAGCGGGGGGCTGGGCGAGCAGTACTTC.

V usage is TRBV9 and J usage is TRBJ2-7; D perhaps matches TRBD2 (6 bases). Trimming removed 0 bases from V and 4 bases from J, with 11 bases in between. Looked up from germline, CDR1 is SGDLS and CDR2 is YYNGEE. The CDR3 spans 14 residues. The CDR3 coding sequence is TGTGCCAGCAGCGTAGGAGGGGCGGGGTACGAGCAGTACTTC. Encoded protein: CASSVGGAGYEQYF.

The chain joins TRBV5-1 to TRBJ1-4; D unresolved. The germline V gene has CDR1 SGHRS and CDR2 YFSETQ. The germline V and J ends were trimmed by 2 bases and 6 bases, with 8 bases remaining between them. This CDR3 spans 13 amino acids. The CDR3 reads CASSLWEDEKLFF. Written as DNA, the CDR3 is TGCGCCAGCAGCTTATGGGAGGATGAAAAACTGTTTTTT.

Only a few counts were recorded for this clone. This rearrangement joins TRBV25-1 to TRBJ1-1; D gene unclear. V gave up 5 bases and J gave up 0 bases, with 10 bases separating them. This CDR3 region has 14 residues. CDR1 is MGHDK and CDR2 is SYGVNS in the germline V gene. This CDR3 is CASSLGPLNTEAFF. In nucleotides, the CDR3 is TGTGCCAGCAGTCTCGGCCCGCTGAACACTGAAGCTTTCTTT.

This chain uses TRBV10-3 with TRBJ2-1; D unclear. The CDR3 covers 18 residues. Germline V gene sequence: CDR1 ENHRY, CDR2 SYGVKD. Trimming took off 6 bases at V and 5 bases at J, with 26 bases between the two ends. The CDR3 bases are TGTGCCATCAGAAGTCGGGTCAGTGATCTCCGGACCAACAATGAGCAGTTCTTC. It codes for CAIRSRVSDLRTNNEQFF.

In this sample, this clone turned up a few times. The V call is TRBV2, the J call TRBJ2-5, with D possibly TRBD1 on 5 matching bases. The germline CDR1 and CDR2 sequences are SNHLY and FYNNEI. The CDR3 runs 13 residues. V gave up 3 bases and J gave up 1 base, with 6 bases separating them. The CDR3 bases are TGTGCCAGCAGTGAGCAGGGCCAAGAGACCCAGTACTTC. Its protein product is CASSEQGQETQYF.

The rearrangement links TRBV7-2 to TRBJ1-1, with D maybe TRBD1 (5 bases). The CDR3 consists of 12 residues. Trimming removed 5 bases at V and 6 bases at J, with 10 bases between. Per germline, CDR1 SGHTA and CDR2 FQGNSA. This chain's CDR3 is CASSRLGAEAFF. DNA of the CDR3: TGTGCCAGCAGCCGTCTGGGGGCTGAAGCTTTCTTT.

The chain joins TRBV4-2 to TRBJ1-1; 7 bases align to TRBD1. J was trimmed by 1 base and V by 0 bases; bases with no gene match: 2. Germline CDR1 is LGHNA and CDR2 is YNFKEQ. This CDR3 region has 15 residues. This CDR3 reads CASSQDRTGNTEAFF. CDR3 bases: TGTGCCAGCAGCCAAGATCGGACAGGGAACACTGAAGCTTTCTTT.

This rearrangement joins TRBV4-1 to TRBJ2-3; a possible D gene is TRBD1 (6 bases). V lost 5 bases, J lost 3 bases, and 12 bases lay in between. This CDR3 is built from 14 residues. Germline V gives CDR1 MGHRA, CDR2 YSYEKL. This CDR3 is CASSAPGTTDTQYF. CDR3 DNA sequence: TGCGCCAGCAGCGCACCCGGGACAACAGATACGCAGTATTTT.

V usage is TRBV6-1 and J usage is TRBJ1-1; a weak D match, TRBD1 (5 bases). Looked up from germline, CDR1 is MNHNS and CDR2 is SASEGT. The V end was cut by 8 bases, the J end by 1 base, with 14 bases between. The CDR3 totals 14 residues. The CDR3 region has the DNA TGTGCCAGCGCCTTGGGGGACGGGAACACTGAAGCTTTCTTT. Translation gives CASALGDGNTEAFF.

The chain carries TRBV5-1 and TRBJ1-1; D is unresolved. Germline V gives CDR1 SGHRS, CDR2 YFSETQ. Trimming left V 0 bases short and J 0 bases short, with 6 bases between. CDR3 length: 14 amino acids. The CDR3 region is CASSLGGLNTEAFF. Here the CDR3 DNA reads TGCGCCAGCAGCTTGGGCGGACTGAACACTGAAGCTTTCTTT. The variable domain in full, completed from reference TRBV5-1 and TRBJ1-1, reads KAGVTQTPRYLIKTRGQQVTLSCSPISGHRSVSWYQQTPGQGLQFLFEYFSETQRNKGNFPGRFSGRQFSNSRSEMNVSTLELGDSALYLCASSLGGLNTEAFFGQGTRLTVV.